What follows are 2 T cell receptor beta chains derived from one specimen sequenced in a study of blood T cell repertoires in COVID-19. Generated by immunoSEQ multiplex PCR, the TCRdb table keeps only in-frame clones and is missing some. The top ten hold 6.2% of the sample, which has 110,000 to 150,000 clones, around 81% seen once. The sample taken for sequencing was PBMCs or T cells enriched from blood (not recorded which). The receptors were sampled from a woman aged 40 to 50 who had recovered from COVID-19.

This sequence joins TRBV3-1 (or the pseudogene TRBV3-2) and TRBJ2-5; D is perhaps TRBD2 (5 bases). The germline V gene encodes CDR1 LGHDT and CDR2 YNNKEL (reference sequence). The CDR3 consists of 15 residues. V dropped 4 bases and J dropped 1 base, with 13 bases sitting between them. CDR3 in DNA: TGTGCCAGCAGCCTGCGTCGAGGGCGCCAAGAGACCCAGTACTTC. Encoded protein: CASSLRRGRQETQYF.

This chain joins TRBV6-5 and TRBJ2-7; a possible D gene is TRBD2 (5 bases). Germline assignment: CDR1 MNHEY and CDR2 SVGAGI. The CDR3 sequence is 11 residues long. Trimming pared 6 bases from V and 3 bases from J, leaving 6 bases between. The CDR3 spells CASRAGYEQYF. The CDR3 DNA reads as TGTGCCAGCAGGGCGGGCTACGAGCAGTACTTC.